This T cell receptor beta chain was identified during a study of response to subunit inactivated influenza vaccine. TCRdb re-called the RT-PCR reads through MiXCR, storing one row per CDR3 protein. The repertoire holds fewer than 750,000 distinct CDR3 sequences, with around 15% as singletons. The CDR3 covers 16 residues. The ends were cut back, 3 bases at V and 4 bases at J, with 18 bases in the middle. In germline, CDR1 is SGHRS, CDR2 YFSETQ. Study-wide results and limits: There was a suggestion from the authors that each seasonal influenza vaccination recruits few new T cells.

With respect to this clonotype: Its antigen is not known.

This material consisted of PBMCs from blood, taken 11 to 12 days after vaccination. The chain joins TRBV5-1 to TRBJ2-3; D is uncertain. This clonotype was obtained from a middle-aged man who received an inactivated influenza vaccine. The CDR3: CASSSRHGFGPDTQYF. The CDR3 DNA reads as TGCGCCAGCAGCTCTCGACACGGATTTGGGCCAGATACGCAGTATTTT.